This T cell receptor (beta chain) came from a study of blood T cell repertoires in COVID-19. TCRdb's copy holds only in-frame clones and misses some; the assay was immunoSEQ multiplex PCR. The sample holds about half a million clones, approximately 90% seen once. The CDR3 runs to 17 residues. Germline V CDR1 and CDR2: LNHDA, SQIVND (reference sequence). The ends lost 3 bases at V and 5 bases at J; junction bases unmatched: 6. The participants were between about 18 and 100 years old and came from under 25 US areas. Donors of Cohort 3 who recovered were those that had two negative PCRs, clearance, or symptom resolution. A single count supports this clone.

The sample was PBMCs or T cells enriched from blood (not recorded which). The V gene is TRBV19, the J gene TRBJ2-5, with 16 bases aligning to TRBD2. The sequence was obtained from an older woman who had recovered from COVID-19. The CDR3 sequence is CASSITWGLAGGETQYF. CDR3 DNA sequence: TGTGCCAGTAGTATCACATGGGGACTAGCGGGAGGGGAGACCCAGTACTTC.